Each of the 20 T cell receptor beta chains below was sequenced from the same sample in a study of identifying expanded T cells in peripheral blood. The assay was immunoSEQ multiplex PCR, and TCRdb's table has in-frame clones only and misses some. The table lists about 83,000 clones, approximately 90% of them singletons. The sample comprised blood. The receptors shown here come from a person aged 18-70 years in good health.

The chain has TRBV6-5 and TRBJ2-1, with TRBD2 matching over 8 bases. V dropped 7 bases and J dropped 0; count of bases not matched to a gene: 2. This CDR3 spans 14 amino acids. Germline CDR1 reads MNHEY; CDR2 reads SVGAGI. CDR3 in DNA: TGTGCCAGCACGGGGGGGCGCTCCTACAATGAGCAGTTCTTC. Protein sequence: CASTGGRSYNEQFF.

CDR3 nucleotide sequence: TGTGCCAGCAGTGTCTTCGGGGGGGCTAATGAAAAACTGTTTTTT. It codes for CASSVFGGANEKLFF. The gene calls are TRBV5-4 and TRBJ1-4; D may be TRBD1 (5 bases). V was trimmed by 5 bases and J by 3 bases, leaving 14 bases between them. Germline V CDR1 and CDR2: SGHNT, YYREEE (reference sequence). The CDR3 sequence is 15 residues long.

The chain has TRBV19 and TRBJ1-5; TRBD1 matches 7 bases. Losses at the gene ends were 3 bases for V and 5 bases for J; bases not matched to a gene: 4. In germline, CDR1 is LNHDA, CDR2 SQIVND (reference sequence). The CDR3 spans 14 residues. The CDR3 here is CASSIGTEDQPQHF. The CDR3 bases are TGTGCCAGTAGTATTGGGACAGAGGATCAGCCCCAGCATTTT.

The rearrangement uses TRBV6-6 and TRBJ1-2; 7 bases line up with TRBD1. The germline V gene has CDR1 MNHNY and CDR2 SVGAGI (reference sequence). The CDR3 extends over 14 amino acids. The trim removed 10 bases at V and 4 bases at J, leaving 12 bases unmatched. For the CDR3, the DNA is TGTGCCACAAACCCGCCGGGACAGACCTATGGCTACACCTTC. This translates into CATNPPGQTYGYTF.

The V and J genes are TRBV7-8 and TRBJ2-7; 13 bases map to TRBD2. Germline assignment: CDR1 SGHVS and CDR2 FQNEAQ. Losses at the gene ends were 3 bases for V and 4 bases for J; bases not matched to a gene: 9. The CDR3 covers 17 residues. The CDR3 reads CASSLRLAGGGRYEQYF. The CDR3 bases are TGTGCCAGCAGCTTGCGACTAGCGGGAGGAGGGAGGTACGAGCAGTACTTC.

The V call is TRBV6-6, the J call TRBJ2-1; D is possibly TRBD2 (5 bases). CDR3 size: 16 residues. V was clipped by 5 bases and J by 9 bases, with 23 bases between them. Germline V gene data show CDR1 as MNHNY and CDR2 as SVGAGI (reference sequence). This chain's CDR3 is CASSPLGSGSYGEQFF. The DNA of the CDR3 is TGTGCCAGCAGTCCCCTGGGAAGCGGTTCTTATGGTGAGCAGTTCTTC.

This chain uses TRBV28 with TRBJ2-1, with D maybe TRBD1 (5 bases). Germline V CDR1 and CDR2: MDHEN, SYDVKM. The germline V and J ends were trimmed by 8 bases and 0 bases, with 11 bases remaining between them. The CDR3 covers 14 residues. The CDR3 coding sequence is TGTGCCAGCGCAGGGTTTAGCTCCTACAATGAGCAGTTCTTC. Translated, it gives CASAGFSSYNEQFF.

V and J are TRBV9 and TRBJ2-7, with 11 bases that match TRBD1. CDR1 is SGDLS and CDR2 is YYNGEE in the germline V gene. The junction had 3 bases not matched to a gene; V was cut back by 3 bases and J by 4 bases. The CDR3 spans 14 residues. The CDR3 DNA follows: TGTGCCAGCAGCGGGGGACAGGGGGGTTACGAGCAGTACTTC. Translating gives CASSGGQGGYEQYF. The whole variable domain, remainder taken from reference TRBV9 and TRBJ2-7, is DSGVTQTPKHLITATGQRVTLRCSPRSGDLSVYWYQQSLDQGLQFLIQYYNGEERAKGNILERFSAQQFPDLHSELNLSSLELGDSALYFCASSGGQGGYEQYFGPGTRLTVT.

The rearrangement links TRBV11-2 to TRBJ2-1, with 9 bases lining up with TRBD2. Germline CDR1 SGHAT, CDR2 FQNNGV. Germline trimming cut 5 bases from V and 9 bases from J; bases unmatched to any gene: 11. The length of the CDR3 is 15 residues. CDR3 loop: CASSPLGGGAGEQFF. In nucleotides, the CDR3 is TGTGCCAGCAGCCCCCTTGGCGGGGGGGCAGGTGAGCAGTTCTTC.

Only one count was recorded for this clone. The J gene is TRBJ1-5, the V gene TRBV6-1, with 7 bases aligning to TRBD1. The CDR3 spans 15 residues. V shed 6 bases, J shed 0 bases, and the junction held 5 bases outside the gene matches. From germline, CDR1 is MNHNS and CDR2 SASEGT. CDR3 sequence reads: CASRGYRGSNQPQHF. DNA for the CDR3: TGTGCCAGCAGGGGATACAGGGGTAGCAATCAGCCCCAGCATTTT.

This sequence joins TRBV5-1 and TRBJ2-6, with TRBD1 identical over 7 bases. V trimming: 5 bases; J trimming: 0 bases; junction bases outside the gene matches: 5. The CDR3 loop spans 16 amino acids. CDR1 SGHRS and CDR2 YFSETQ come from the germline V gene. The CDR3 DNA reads TGCGCCAGCAGAAGGACAGGCTTCTCTGGGGCCAACGTCCTGACTTTC. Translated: CASRRTGFSGANVLTF.

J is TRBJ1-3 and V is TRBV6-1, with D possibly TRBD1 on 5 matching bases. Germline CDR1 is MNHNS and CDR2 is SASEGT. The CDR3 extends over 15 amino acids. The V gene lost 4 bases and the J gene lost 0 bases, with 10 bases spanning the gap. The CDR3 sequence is CASSARDFSGNTIYF. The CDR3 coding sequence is TGTGCCAGCAGTGCCAGGGACTTCTCTGGAAACACCATATATTTT.

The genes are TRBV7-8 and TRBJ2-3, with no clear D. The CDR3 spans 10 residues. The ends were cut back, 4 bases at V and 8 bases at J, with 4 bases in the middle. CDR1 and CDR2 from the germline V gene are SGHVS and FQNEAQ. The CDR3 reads CASSSGTQYF. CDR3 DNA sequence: TGTGCCAGCAGCTCGGGTACGCAGTATTTT.

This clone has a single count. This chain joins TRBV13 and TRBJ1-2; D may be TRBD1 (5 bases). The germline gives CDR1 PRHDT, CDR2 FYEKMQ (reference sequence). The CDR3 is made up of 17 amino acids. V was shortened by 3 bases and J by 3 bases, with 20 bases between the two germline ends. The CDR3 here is CASSFRFRDPGDYGYTF. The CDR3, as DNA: TGTGCCAGCAGCTTCCGTTTCCGGGACCCGGGGGACTATGGCTACACCTTC.

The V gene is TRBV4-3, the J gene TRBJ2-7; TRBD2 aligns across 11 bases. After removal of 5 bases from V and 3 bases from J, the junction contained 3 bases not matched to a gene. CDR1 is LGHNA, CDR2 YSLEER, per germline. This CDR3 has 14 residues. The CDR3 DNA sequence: TGCGCCAGCAGCGTCGGGACTAGCGGCTACGAGCAGTACTTC. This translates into CASSVGTSGYEQYF.

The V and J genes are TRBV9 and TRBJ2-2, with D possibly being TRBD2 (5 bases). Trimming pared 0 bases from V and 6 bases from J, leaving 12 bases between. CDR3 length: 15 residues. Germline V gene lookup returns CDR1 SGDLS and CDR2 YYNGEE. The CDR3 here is CASSVASYGAGELFF. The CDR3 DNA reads TGTGCCAGCAGCGTAGCCTCCTACGGGGCCGGGGAGCTGTTTTTT.

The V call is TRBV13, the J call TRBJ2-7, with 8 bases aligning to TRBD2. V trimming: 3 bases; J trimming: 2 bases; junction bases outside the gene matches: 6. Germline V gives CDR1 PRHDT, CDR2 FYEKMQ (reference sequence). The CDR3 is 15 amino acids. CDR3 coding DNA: TGTGCCAGCAGCTTTAAGCGGGGGCGGCCCTACGAGCAGTACTTC. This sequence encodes CASSFKRGRPYEQYF.

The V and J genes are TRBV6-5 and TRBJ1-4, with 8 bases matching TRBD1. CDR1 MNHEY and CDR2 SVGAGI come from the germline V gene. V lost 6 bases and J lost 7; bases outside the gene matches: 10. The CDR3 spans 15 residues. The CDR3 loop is CASSVLQGGGEKLFF. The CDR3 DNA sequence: TGTGCCAGCAGCGTCCTACAGGGGGGGGGTGAAAAACTGTTTTTT.

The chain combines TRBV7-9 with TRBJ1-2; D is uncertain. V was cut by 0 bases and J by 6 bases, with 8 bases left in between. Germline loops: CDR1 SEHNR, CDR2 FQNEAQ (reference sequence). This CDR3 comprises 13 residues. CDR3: CASSLAHFNGYTF. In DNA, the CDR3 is TGTGCCAGCAGCTTAGCTCACTTCAATGGCTACACCTTC. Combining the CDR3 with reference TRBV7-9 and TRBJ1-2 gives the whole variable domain DTGVSQNPRHKITKRGQNVTFRCDPISEHNRLYWYRQTLGQGPEFLTYFQNEAQLEKSRLLSDRFSAERPKGSFSTLEIQRTEQGDSAMYLCASSLAHFNGYTFGSGTRLTVV.

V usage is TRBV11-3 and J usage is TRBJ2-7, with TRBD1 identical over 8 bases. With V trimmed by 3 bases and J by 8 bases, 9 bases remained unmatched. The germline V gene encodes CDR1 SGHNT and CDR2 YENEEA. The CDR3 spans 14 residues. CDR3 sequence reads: CASSFDRGQGKQYF. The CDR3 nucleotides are TGTGCCAGCAGCTTCGACAGGGGCCAAGGGAAGCAGTACTTC.